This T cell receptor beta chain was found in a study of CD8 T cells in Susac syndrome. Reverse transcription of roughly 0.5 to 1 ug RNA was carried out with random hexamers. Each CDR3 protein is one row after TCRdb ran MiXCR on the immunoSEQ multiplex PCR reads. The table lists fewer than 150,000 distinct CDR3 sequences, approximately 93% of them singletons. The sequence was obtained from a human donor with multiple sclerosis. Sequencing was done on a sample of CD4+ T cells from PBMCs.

This CDR3 reads CASRRTGRLGETQYF. DNA of the CDR3: TGTGCCAGCCGCCGGACAGGGCGTCTCGGGGAGACCCAGTACTTC. This chain uses TRBV6-5 with TRBJ2-5, with 8 nucleotides matching TRBD1. CDR1 is MNHEY and CDR2 is SVGAGI in the germline V gene. This CDR3 spans 15 amino acids. The ends lost 8 bases at V and 5 bases at J; junction bases unmatched: 13.